The present entry profiles one T cell receptor (beta chain) with its context. The source of the sample is a study of cytomegalovirus exposure and HLA in healthy donors. The CDR3 is 14 residues long. Trimming shortened V by 4 bases and J by 8 bases, and 17 bases separated the two germline ends. Germline lookup yields CDR1 SNHLY and CDR2 FYNNEI. Researchers ran the PCR with 60 Vbeta and 13 Jbeta primers. Data came from immunoSEQ multiplex PCR; TCRdb stores just in-frame clones and leaves some out. Here the sample spans tens of thousands of clones, around two thirds being singletons. Source material: PBMCs. This receptor was identified in a woman aged 45-59 years in good health and CMV-seropositive. The chain employs TRBV2 and TRBJ1-1; D is uncertain. CDR3 DNA: TGTGCCAGCAGTGCGCAGGATTCCGGGGTGGAAGCTTTCTTT. Protein sequence: CASSAQDSGVEAFF.